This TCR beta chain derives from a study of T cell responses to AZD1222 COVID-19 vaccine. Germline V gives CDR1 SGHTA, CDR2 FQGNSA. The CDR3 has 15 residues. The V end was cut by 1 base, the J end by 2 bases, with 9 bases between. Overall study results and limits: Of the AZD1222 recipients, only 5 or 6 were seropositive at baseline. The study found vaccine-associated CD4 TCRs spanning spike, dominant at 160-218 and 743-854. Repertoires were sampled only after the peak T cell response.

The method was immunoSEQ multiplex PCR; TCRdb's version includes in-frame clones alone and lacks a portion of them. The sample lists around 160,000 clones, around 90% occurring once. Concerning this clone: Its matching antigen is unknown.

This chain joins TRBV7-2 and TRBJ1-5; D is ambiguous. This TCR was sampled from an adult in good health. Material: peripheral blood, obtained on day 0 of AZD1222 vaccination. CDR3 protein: CASSLGPSGNQPQHF. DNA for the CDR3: TGTGCCAGCAGCTTAGGGCCGTCGGGCAATCAGCCCCAGCATTTT.